Sequencing of this TCR beta chain was carried out in a study of monozygotic twins with inflammatory bowel disease (dated by TCRdb to about 2019). The study in broad terms: In total, about 30 monozygotic twin pairs made up the full study: 19 Danish pairs, all IBD-discordant, plus nine German pairs, of which four were IBD-concordant and five were IBD-discordant. Disease-associated traits were sought mainly through comparisons between IBD patients and their genetically identical healthy co-twins within discordant pairs. Each individual had, on average, about 151 000 unique TCRalpha sequences and 181 000 unique TCRbeta sequences available for analysis.

Concerning this clonotype itself: The target of this receptor is not known.

Taken from the germline V gene, the CDR1 and CDR2 loops are ENHRY and SYGVKD. The CDR3 numbers 17 residues from cysteine through phenylalanine. Only the protein is available. The research as a whole found: Differing immunosuppressive treatments among patients may have added background noise and inter-individual variability to the repertoires. Fewer clonotypes were shared with other individuals by IBD patients than by healthy twins, most markedly in patients showing signs of disease activity. Repertoire similarity did not differ between concordant and discordant twins, possibly due to limited statistical power. No single strong signal or clonotype linked to IBD turned up in the results, so the idea that one exists was not supported. Distinction between different T cell subtypes could not be achieved in the analysis. IBD patients had lower TCRbeta repertoire diversity, measured by the inverse Simpson index, than their healthy co-twins.

From each donor, an approximately 2.5 ml peripheral blood sample was drawn into PAXgene tubes and stored at -80 degrees C. Without T cell sorting, total RNA was isolated from whole blood using the PAXgene blood miRNA kit on an automated QIAcube. Peripheral blood from monozygotic twin pairs concordant or discordant for inflammatory bowel disease was subjected to deep TCRalpha and TCRbeta repertoire profiling with unique molecular barcoding. Smoking habits were recorded for all twin pairs, and individuals were classified as current, former or never smokers. Library method: 5' RACE. For each TCR library, approximately 3.5 ug of total RNA was used. For each sample, cDNA synthesis with SMARTScribe reverse transcriptase was split into eight separate reactions. During cDNA synthesis, template switching was used to introduce unique molecular identifiers that contained a 6-nucleotide sample barcode. TCRalpha and TCRbeta cDNA was amplified by two nested PCRs of around 16 and 10 cycles, with bead purification after each PCR. Before amplification, the cDNA was treated with uracil DNA-glycosylase and purified using the QIAquick PCR purification kit. In the second PCR, Illumina TruSeq-compatible adapters and sample-specific barcodes were added. Library quality and concentration were assessed using TapeStation and Qubit, and about 5.2 ng of each library was pooled. Sequencing of the pooled libraries was done on an Illumina HiSeq2500 single-index Rapid Run using custom sequencing primers and 2 x 100 bp reads. The authors processed their data as follows. UMI-based consensus assembly with MiGEC version 1.2.6 was used to correct PCR and sequencing errors. MiXCR version 2.1.1 was used for V(D)J alignment, clonotype assembly and CDR3 extraction. To normalise gene usage, clonotype sharing and MAIT/NKT TCR abundance, the analysis used the top 1000, 10 000 and 20 000 clonotypes per sample. Diversity was computed as the inverse Simpson index with the vegan R package after downsampling to 27 000 UMIs. Paired Mann-Whitney U tests on discordant twin pairs were used, with Benjamini-Hochberg multiple-testing correction. TCRdb reprocessed the reads, reporting each CDR3 protein sequence once and no DNA. In this record, the V and J calls reflect TCRdb's handling and not the investigators' own analysis. This sample's table contains under 200,000 distinct CDR3 sequences. Jointly, the top ten make up 2% to 3% of the sample.

In this chain, TRBV10-3 is recombined with TRBJ2-5; the TRBD2 assignment by TCRdb is unverifiable without DNA. The clonotype was recovered from a human donor with ulcerative colitis or Crohn's disease, or a healthy co-twin of an affected twin (not recorded which). Material: blood. The CDR3: CAISEPRPSGSKETQYF.